This T cell receptor beta chain was captured by sequencing in a study of cytomegalovirus exposure and HLA in healthy donors. Germline CDR1 is MNHNY and CDR2 is SVGAGI (reference sequence). The V gene end was trimmed by 6 bases and the J gene end by 7 bases; junction bases not matched to a gene: 5. The CDR3 is made up of 12 amino acids. The PCR employed 60 Vbeta primers together with 13 Jbeta primers. Method: immunoSEQ multiplex PCR; TCRdb's copy keeps in-frame clones and lacks some. The repertoire holds 100,000 to 120,000 clones, roughly 80% seen once, with 5% to 8% in the top ten. The clonotype comes from a man younger than 40 in good health and CMV-seropositive. Sequencing was carried out using PBMCs. This chain links TRBV6-6 with TRBJ1-1, with TRBD1 matching over 7 bases. The CDR3 spells CASSRGDIEAFF. The CDR3 DNA reads TGTGCCAGCAGCAGGGGGGATATTGAAGCTTTCTTT.